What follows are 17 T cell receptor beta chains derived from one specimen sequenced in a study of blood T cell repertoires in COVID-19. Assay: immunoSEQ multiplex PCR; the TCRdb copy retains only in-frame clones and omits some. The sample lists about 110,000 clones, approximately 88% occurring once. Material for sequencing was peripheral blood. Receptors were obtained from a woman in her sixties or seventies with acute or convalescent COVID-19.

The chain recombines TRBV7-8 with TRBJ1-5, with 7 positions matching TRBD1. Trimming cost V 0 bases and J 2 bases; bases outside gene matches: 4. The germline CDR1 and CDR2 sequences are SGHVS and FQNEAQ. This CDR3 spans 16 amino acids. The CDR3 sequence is CASSLASGGGNQPQHF. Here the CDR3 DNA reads TGTGCCAGCAGCTTAGCGTCAGGGGGAGGCAATCAGCCCCAGCATTTT.

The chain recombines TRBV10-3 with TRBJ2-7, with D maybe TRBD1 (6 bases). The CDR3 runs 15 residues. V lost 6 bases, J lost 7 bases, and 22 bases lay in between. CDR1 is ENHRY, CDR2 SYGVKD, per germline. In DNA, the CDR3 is TGTGCCATCAGAGAAACAGGGAAGGGGTTCGGAGAGCAGTACTTC. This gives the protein CAIRETGKGFGEQYF.

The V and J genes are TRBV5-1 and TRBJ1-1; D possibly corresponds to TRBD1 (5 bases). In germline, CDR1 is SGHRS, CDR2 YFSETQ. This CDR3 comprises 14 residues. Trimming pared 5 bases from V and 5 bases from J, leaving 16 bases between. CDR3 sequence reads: CASRPPGVPTEAFF. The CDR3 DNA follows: TGCGCCAGCAGGCCCCCGGGGGTGCCTACTGAAGCTTTCTTT.

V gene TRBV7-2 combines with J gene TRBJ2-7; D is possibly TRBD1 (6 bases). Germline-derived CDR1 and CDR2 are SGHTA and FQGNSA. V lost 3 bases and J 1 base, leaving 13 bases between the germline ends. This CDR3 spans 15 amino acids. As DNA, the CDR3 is TGTGCCAGCAGCTTCCCCACACAGGGATCCTACGAGCAGTACTTC. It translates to CASSFPTQGSYEQYF.

The DNA of the CDR3 is TGTGCCAGTAGTGTCACGGGACAGGGCTCGGAGCCCCAGCATTTT. Translating it yields CASSVTGQGSEPQHF. The chain recombines TRBV19 with TRBJ1-5; 9 bases fit TRBD1. V was pared by 5 bases and J by 8 bases, with 10 bases of the junction left unmatched. The CDR3 totals 15 residues. The V gene's germline CDR1 is LNHDA and CDR2 SQIVND (reference sequence).

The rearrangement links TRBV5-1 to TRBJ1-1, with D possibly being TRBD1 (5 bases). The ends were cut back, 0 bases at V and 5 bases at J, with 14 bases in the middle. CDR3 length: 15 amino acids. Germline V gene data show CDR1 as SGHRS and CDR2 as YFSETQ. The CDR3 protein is CASSLDQGRGTEAFF. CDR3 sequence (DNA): TGCGCCAGCAGCTTGGACCAGGGAAGAGGTACTGAAGCTTTCTTT.

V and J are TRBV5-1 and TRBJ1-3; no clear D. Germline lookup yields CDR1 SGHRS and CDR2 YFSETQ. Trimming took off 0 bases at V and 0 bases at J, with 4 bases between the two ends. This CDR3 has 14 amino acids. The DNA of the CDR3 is TGCGCCAGCAGCTTGGAAGCCTCTGGAAACACCATATATTTT. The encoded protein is CASSLEASGNTIYF.

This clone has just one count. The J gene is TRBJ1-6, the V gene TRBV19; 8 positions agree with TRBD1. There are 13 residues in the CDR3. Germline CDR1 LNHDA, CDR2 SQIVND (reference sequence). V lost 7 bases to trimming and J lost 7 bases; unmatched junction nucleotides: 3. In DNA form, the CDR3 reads TGTGCCAGTAAGACAGGGGCAAATTCACCCCTCCACTTT. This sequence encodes CASKTGANSPLHF.

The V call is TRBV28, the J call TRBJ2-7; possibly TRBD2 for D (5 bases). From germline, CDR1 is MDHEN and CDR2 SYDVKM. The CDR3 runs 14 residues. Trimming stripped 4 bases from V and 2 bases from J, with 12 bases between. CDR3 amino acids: CASSSGFPPYEQYF. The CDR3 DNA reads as TGTGCCAGCAGTTCGGGGTTTCCCCCCTACGAGCAGTACTTC.

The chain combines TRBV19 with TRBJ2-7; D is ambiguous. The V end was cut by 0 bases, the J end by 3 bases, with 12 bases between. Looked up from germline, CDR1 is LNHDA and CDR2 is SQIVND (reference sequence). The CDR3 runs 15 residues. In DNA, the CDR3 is TGTGCCAGTAGTATAGATCAACAGTCCAGCTACGAGCAGTACTTC. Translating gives CASSIDQQSSYEQYF.

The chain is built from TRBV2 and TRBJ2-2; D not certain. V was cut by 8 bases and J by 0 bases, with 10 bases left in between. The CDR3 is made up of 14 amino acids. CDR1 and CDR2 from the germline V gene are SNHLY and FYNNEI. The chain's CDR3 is CASGWLSNTGELFF. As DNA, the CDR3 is TGTGCCAGCGGCTGGCTCTCGAACACCGGGGAGCTGTTTTTT.

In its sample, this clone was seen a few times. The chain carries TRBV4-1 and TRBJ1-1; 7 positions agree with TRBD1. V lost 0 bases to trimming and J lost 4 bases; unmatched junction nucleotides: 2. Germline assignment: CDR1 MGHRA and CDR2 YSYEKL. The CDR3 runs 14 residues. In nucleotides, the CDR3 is TGCGCCAGCAGCCAAGAGGGACAGTTCACTGAAGCTTTCTTT. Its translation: CASSQEGQFTEAFF.

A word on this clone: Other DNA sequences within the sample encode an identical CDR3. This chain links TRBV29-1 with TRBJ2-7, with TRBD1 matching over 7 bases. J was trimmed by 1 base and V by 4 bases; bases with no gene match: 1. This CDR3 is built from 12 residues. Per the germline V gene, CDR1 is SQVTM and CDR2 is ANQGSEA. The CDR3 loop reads CSVGTGSYEQYF. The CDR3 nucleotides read TGCAGCGTTGGGACAGGATCCTACGAGCAGTACTTC.

CDR3 amino acids: CASSLQGMSTGELFF. In DNA, the CDR3 is TGTGCCAGCAGTTTACAGGGGATGAGCACCGGGGAGCTGTTTTTT. V and J are TRBV27 and TRBJ2-2, with D possibly matching TRBD1 (6 bases). The ends were cut back, 2 bases at V and 4 bases at J, with 11 bases in the middle. The CDR3 runs to 15 residues. Germline V CDR1 and CDR2: MNHEY, SMNVEV (reference sequence).

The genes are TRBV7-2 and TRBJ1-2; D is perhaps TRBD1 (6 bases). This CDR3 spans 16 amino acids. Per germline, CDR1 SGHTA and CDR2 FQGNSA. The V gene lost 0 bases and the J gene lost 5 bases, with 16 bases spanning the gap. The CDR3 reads CASSLANPTGLYGYTF. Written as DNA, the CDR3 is TGTGCCAGCAGCTTAGCGAATCCGACAGGCTTATATGGCTACACCTTC. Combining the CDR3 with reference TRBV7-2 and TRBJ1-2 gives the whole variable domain GAGVSQSPSNKVTEKGKDVELRCDPISGHTALYWYRQSLGQGLEFLIYFQGNSAPDKSGLPSDRFSAERTGGSVSTLTIQRTQQEDSAVYLCASSLANPTGLYGYTFGSGTRLTVV.

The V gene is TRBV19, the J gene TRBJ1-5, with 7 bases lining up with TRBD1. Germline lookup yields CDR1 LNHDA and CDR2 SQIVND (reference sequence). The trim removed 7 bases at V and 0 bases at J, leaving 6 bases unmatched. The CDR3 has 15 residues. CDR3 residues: CASTPDRYSNQPQHF. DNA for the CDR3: TGTGCCAGTACTCCGGACAGGTATAGCAATCAGCCCCAGCATTTT. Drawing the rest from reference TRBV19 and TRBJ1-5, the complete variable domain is DGGITQSPKYLFRKEGQNVTLSCEQNLNHDAMYWYRQDPGQGLRLIYYSQIVNDFQKGDIAEGYSVSREKKESFPLTVTSAQKNPTAFYLCASTPDRYSNQPQHFGDGTRLSIL.

In DNA form, the CDR3 reads TGTGCCAGTACCGAGACAGTTAACTATGGCTACACCTTC. Translating gives CASTETVNYGYTF. This chain links TRBV19 with TRBJ1-2, with D possibly matching TRBD1 (5 bases). Trimming cost V 7 bases and J 1 base, with 10 bases left between them. CDR1 and CDR2 (germline): LNHDA, SQIVND (reference sequence). CDR3 length equals 13 residues. Drawing the rest from reference TRBV19 and TRBJ1-2, the complete variable domain is DGGITQSPKYLFRKEGQNVTLSCEQNLNHDAMYWYRQDPGQGLRLIYYSQIVNDFQKGDIAEGYSVSREKKESFPLTVTSAQKNPTAFYLCASTETVNYGYTFGSGTRLTVV.